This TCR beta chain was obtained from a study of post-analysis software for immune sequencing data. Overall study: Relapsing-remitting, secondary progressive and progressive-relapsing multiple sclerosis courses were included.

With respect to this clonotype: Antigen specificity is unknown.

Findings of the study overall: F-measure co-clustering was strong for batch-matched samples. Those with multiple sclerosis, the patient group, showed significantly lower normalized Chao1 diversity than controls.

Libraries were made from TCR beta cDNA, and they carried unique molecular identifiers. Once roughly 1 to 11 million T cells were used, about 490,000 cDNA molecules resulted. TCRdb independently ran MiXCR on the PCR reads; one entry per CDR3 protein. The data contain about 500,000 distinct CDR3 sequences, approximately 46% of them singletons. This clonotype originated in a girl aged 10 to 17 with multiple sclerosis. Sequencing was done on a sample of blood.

The CDR3 DNA follows: TGTGCCAGCAGTTTAGCGGCAGGATACAATGAGCAGTTCTTC. Translating it yields CASSLAAGYNEQFF. This rearrangement joins TRBV28 to TRBJ2-1; D is undetermined. Germline assignment: CDR1 MDHEN and CDR2 SYDVKM. This CDR3 has 14 residues. Deletions cut 2 bases from V and 4 bases from J, with 9 bases between.